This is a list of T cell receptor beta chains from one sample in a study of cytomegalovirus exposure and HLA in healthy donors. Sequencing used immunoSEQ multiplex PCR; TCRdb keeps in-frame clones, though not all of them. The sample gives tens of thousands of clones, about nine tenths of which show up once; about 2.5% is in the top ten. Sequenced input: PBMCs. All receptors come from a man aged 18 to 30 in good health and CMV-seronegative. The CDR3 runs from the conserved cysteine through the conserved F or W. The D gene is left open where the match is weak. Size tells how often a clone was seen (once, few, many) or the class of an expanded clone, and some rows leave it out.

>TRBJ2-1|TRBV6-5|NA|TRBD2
TGTGCCAGCAGTGCACCGGGACTAAGCTACAATGAGCAGTTCTTC
CASSAPGLSYNEQFF
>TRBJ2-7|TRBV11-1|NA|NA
TGTGCCAGCAGCCGAATTACAAACTACGAGCAGTACTTC
CASSRITNYEQYF
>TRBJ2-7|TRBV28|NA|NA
TGTGCCAGCAGTTTCGAAAGGGGAACCTACGAGCAGTACTTC
CASSFERGTYEQYF
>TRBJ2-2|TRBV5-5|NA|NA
TGTGCCAGCAGCCCCCGTCAGGGTTTTGCCGGGGAGCTGTTTTTT
CASSPRQGFAGELFF
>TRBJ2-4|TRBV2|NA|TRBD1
TGTGCCAGCAGTGAAGATAGGGGGCATAAAAACATTCAGTACTTC
CASSEDRGHKNIQYF
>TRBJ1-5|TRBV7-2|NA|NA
TGTGCCAGCAGCTTAACCGGAGGCACTAGCAATCAGCCCCAGCATTTT
CASSLTGGTSNQPQHF
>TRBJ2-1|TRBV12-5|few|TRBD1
TGTGCTAGTGGTTTGGTACGTTTGGACAGGGGTTACCCGGCGGATGAGCAGTTCTTC
CASGLVRLDRGYPADEQFF
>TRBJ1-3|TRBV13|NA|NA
TGTGCCAGCAGCTCCCTACAGGGCAACTCTGGAAACACCATATATTTT
CASSSLQGNSGNTIYF
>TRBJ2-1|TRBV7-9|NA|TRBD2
TGTGCCAGCAGCTTGGCGGCTAGCGGCAATGAGCAGTTCTTC
CASSLAASGNEQFF
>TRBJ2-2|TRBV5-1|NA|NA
TGCGCCAGCAGCTTGTTTCTTAGGACAGCGAACACCGGGGAGCTGTTTTTT
CASSLFLRTANTGELFF
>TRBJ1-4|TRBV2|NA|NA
TGTGCCAGCGAAGGTGCGAGTATCACAGGGACTAATGAAAAACTGTTTTTT
CASEGASITGTNEKLFF
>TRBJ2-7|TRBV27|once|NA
TGTGCCAGCAGTTTGGCCCAGGGCGTCAAGCAGTACTTC
CASSLAQGVKQYF
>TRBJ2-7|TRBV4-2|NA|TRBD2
TGTGCCAGCAGCCAAGAATCTAGCGGGAGCCCCTACGAGCAGTACTTC
CASSQESSGSPYEQYF
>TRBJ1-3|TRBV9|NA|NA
TGTGCCAGCAGCGTAGACACAACCTCTGGAAACACCATATATTTT
CASSVDTTSGNTIYF
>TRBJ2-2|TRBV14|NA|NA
TGTGCCAGCAGCCAAGTGGGGGGAACCGGGGAGCTGTTTTTT
CASSQVGGTGELFF
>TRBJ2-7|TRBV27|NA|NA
TGTGCCAGCAGTTTGGGCACAGCCTACGAGCAGTACTTC
CASSLGTAYEQYF
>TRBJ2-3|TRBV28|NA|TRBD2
TGTGCCAGCAGTCAAGCGGGACTTTACACAGATACGCAGTATTTT
CASSQAGLYTDTQYF
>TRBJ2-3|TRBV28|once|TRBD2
TGTGCCAGCAGGCGCTCTCAAGCGGGGGGCGGCGATACGCAGTATTTT
CASRRSQAGGGDTQYF
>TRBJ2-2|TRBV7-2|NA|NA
TGTGCCAGCAGGTTCACTAGCACGAACACCGGGGAGCTGTTTTTT
CASRFTSTNTGELFF
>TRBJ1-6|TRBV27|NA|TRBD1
TGTGCCAGCAGTCCCGACAGGGTTAATTCACCCCTCCACTTT
CASSPDRVNSPLHF
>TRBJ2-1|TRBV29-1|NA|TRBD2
TGCTGCATAACTGGGAGGGCTTTGAACAATGAGCAGTTCTTC
CCITGRALNNEQFF
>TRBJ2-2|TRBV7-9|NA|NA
TGTGCCAGCAGCGCTACCGGTTGGGACACAAACACCGGGGAGCTGTTTTTT
CASSATGWDTNTGELFF
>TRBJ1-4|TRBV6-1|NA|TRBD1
TGTGCCAGCAGTGCCCGGGACAGGTCTAATGAAAAACTGTTTTTT
CASSARDRSNEKLFF
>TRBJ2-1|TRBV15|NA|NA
TGTGCCACCAGCAGAGATGGCGGAAACAATGAGCAGTTCTTC
CATSRDGGNNEQFF
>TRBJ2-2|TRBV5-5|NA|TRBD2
TGTGCCAGCAGTTCAACGGGGGGGGGCGGGGAGCTGTTTTTT
CASSSTGGGGELFF
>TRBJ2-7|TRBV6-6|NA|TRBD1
TGTGCCAGCAGTTATTTAAGGCAGGGGGCGAGTGAGCAGTACTTC
CASSYLRQGASEQYF
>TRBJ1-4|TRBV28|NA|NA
TGTGCCAGCAGTTTGGTCGGGGGGACTAATGAAAAACTGTTTTTT
CASSLVGGTNEKLFF
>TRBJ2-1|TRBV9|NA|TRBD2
TGTGCCAGCAGCGTTGGGCTAGCGGGAGGGGAGCAGTTCTTC
CASSVGLAGGEQFF
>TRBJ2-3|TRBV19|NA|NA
TGTGCCAGTAGTATGGCTCTGGAGGCGGGACGGCGGGATACGCAGTATTTT
CASSMALEAGRRDTQYF
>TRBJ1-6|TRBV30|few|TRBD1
TGTGCCTGGAGTGAGGGGGGACAGCCGAGCTCCTATAATTCACCCCTCCACTTT
CAWSEGGQPSSYNSPLHF
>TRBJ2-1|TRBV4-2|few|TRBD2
TGTGCCAGCACGATGATAGGGACTAGCGCCAACAATGAGCAGTTCTTC
CASTMIGTSANNEQFF
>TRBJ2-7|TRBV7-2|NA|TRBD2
TGTGCCAGCAGTCCGAACCGAAGCGGGGGTGGGCGCTACGAGCAGTACTTC
CASSPNRSGGGRYEQYF
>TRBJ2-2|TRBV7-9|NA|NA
TGTGCCAGCAGCCCTAGGGGGAGGGTGACAGACACCAACACCGGGGAGCTGTTTTTT
CASSPRGRVTDTNTGELFF
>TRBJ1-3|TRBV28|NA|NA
TGTGCCAGCAGTTTTGGAGGGAGCTCTGGAAACACCATATATTTT
CASSFGGSSGNTIYF
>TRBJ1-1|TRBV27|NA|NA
TGTGCCAGCAGTAGCCGGGGGGGATGGCCTGAAGCTTTCTTT
CASSSRGGWPEAFF
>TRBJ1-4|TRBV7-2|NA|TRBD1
TGTGCCAGCAGCTTAGATGGGGGACAGGGAGCCGAAAAACTGTTTTTT
CASSLDGGQGAEKLFF
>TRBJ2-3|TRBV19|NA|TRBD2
TGTGCCAGCCGGGAGGGGGTAGGAGCCACAGATACGCAGTATTTT
CASREGVGATDTQYF
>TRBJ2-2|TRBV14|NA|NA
TGTGCCAGCAGCCGCCACGCTACGACAACCACCGGGGAGCTGTTTTTT
CASSRHATTTTGELFF
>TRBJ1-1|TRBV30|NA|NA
TGTGCCTGGAGGGAACCCGGGACTCATAACACTGAAGCTTTCTTT
CAWREPGTHNTEAFF
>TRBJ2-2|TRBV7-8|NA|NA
TGTGCCAGCAGCTCACCACGGACTGGTGAGAACACCGGGGAGCTGTTTTTT
CASSSPRTGENTGELFF
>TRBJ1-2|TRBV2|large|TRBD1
TGTGCCAGCAGTGAAGGGGGACAGCCTAACTATGGCTACACCTTC
CASSEGGQPNYGYTF
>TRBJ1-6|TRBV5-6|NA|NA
TGTGCCAGCAGCTTGGCCGGGGGCTCCTATAATTCACCCCTCCACTTT
CASSLAGGSYNSPLHF
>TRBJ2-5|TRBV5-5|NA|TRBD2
TGTGCCAGCAGCCGGGCTAGCGGGAGAAGCCAAGAGACCCAGTACTTC
CASSRASGRSQETQYF
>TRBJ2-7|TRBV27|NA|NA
TGTGCCAGCAGTTTATATTCCGGAGGGAGCGAGCAGTACTTC
CASSLYSGGSEQYF
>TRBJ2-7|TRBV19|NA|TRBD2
TGTGCCAGTAGTATAGGGGGGGGAGGTGTTGGCGAGCAGTACTTC
CASSIGGGGVGEQYF
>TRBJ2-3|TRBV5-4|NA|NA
TGTGCCAGCAGCCGCCAGCGGCAACGCACAGATACGCAGTATTTT
CASSRQRQRTDTQYF
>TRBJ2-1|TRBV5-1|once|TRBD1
TGCGCCAGCAGCTTGGCCTTGACAGGGGGCGCGGGGGAGCAGTTCTTC
CASSLALTGGAGEQFF
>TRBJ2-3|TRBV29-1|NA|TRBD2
TGCAGCTCGAGACTTAGCGGGAGAACAGATACGCAGTATTTT
CSSRLSGRTDTQYF
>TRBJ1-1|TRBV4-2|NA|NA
TGTGCCAGCAGCAGGGCGGGGGACAACACTGAAGCTTTCTTT
CASSRAGDNTEAFF
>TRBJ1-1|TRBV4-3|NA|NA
TGCGCCAGCAGTTTCCGACCGCAGCGAGAAGCTTTCTTT
CASSFRPQREAFF
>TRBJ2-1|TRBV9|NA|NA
TGTGCCAGCAGCGTTCGGCCCATGGGGCAGGGGTTTGCAAATGAGCAGTTCTTC
CASSVRPMGQGFANEQFF
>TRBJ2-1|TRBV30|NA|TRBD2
TGTGCCTGGAGACCCTCCGCGGGGGTCGCTTCCTACAATGAGCAGTTCTTC
CAWRPSAGVASYNEQFF
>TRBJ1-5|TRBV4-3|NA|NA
TGCGCCAGCAGCCAAGATCTCAGCACCGAGACAGGTGGGAATCAGCCCCAGCATTTT
CASSQDLSTETGGNQPQHF
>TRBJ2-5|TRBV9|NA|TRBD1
TGTGCCAGCAGCTCTAGGGGGCTAGCTCAAGAGACCCAGTACTTC
CASSSRGLAQETQYF
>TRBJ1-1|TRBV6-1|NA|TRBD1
TGTGCCAGCAGAGGGGACAGGTTCTTAAACACTGAAGCTTTCTTT
CASRGDRFLNTEAFF
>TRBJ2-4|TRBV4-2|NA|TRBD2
TGTGCCAGCAGCCACTTCGAGGGAGGGCAGGGTTTAGCCAAAAACATTCAGTACTTC
CASSHFEGGQGLAKNIQYF
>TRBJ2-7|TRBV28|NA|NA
TGTGCCAGCAGTCGATCCGACATGTCCTACGAGCAGTACTTC
CASSRSDMSYEQYF